This T cell receptor beta chain emerged from a study of blood T cell repertoires in COVID-19. Background on the study: Samples taken during acute and convalescent COVID-19 were collected in the United States, Italy and Spain. T cells, B-cell-depleted T cells, or PBMCs provided the cDNA or gDNA that served as material.

Using immunoSEQ multiplex PCR, the repertoire was profiled, and TCRdb retains in-frame clones only, with some absent. The table lists under 300,000 clones, around 90% of them singletons, with 3.1% in the top ten. The V and J ends lost 3 bases and 3 bases, in that order; junction bases with no gene match: 6. This CDR3 region has 16 residues. The germline V gene has CDR1 SGHTA and CDR2 FQGNSA. Specimen: PBMCs or T cells enriched from blood (not recorded which). J is TRBJ1-5 and V is TRBV7-2, with 9 bases matching TRBD1. This TCR derives from a woman aged 40 to 49 who had been exposed to COVID-19. The CDR3 spells CASSFGQGNHNQPQHF. The CDR3 DNA reads TGTGCCAGCAGCTTCGGACAGGGGAATCACAATCAGCCCCAGCATTTT.